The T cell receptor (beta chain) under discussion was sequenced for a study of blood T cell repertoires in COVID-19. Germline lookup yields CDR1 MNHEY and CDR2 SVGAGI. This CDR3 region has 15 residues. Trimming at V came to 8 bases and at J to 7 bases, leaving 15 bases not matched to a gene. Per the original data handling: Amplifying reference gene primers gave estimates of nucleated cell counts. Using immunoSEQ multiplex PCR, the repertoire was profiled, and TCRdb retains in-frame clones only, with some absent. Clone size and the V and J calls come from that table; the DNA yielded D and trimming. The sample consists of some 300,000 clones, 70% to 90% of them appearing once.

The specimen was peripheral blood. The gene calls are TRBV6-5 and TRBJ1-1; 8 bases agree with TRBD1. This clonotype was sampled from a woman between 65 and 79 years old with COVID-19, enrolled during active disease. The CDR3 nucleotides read TGTGCCAGCCGAGGTCAGGGGGCAGTGTTTGGTGAAGCTTTCTTT. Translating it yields CASRGQGAVFGEAFF.